The sequence of this T cell receptor (beta chain) was determined in a study of T cell repertoires in cytomegalovirus infection. The V gene's germline CDR1 is SGHVS and CDR2 FQNEAQ. Unmatched junction bases numbered 4, after V lost 5 bases and J lost 2 bases. The CDR3 spans 15 residues. Notes on the study in general: Accumulated public TCR beta family frequency recognized individuals carrying CMV together with the relevant HLA.

The sample holds a few counts of this clonotype. Its antigen is not known. TCRdb ran MiXCR on the reads and lists one entry per CDR3 protein. This table has about 530,000 distinct CDR3 sequences, approximately 25% appearing once. The specimen sequenced was PBMCs. This receptor was identified in a human donor in good health (CMV status not recorded). Some clones in this sample may be carry-over from other donors' samples. The chain employs TRBV7-8 and TRBJ2-2; 8 bases line up with TRBD2. The CDR3 region is CASSRSGGNTGELFF. The CDR3 region has the DNA TGTGCCAGCAGCCGAAGCGGGGGTAACACCGGGGAGCTGTTTTTT.